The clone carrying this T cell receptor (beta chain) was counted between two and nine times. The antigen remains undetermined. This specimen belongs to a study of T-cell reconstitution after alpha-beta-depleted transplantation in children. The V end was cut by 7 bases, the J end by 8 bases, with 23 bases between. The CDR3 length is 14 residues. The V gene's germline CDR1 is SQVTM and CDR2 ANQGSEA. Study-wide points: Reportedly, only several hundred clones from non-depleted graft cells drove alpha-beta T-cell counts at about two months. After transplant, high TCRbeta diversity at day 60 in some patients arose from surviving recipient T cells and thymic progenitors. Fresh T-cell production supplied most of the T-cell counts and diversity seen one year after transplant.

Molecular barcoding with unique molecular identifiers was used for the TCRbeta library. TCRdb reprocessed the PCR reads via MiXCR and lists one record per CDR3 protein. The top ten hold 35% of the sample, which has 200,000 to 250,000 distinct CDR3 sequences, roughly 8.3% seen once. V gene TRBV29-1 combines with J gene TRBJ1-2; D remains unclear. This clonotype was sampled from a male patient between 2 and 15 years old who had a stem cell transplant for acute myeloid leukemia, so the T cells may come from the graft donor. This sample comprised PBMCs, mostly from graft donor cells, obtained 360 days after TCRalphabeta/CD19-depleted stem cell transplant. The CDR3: CSAKGPSRGWGYTF. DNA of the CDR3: TGCAGCGCCAAGGGTCCATCCCGGGGATGGGGCTACACCTTC. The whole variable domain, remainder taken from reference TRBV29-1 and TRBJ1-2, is SAVISQKPSRDICQRGTSLTIQCQVDSQVTMMFWYRQQPGQSLTLIATANQGSEATYESGFVIDKFPISRPNLTFSTLTVSNMSPEDSSIYLCSAKGPSRGWGYTFGSGTRLTVV.